This TCR beta chain appears in the sequencing data of a study of CD8 T cells in ankylosing spondylitis. General study findings and limits: Significant enrichment of disease-linked clones was reported in matched ankylosing spondylitis synovial fluid. A motif of roughly 8 highly homologous TCR beta variants was seen as apparently characteristic of ankylosing spondylitis blood.

This clonotype was observed many times. Its antigen is still unknown. V lost 4 bases, J lost 5 bases, and 12 bases stayed unmatched. In germline, CDR1 is LGHNA, CDR2 YNFKEQ. The CDR3 spans 16 residues. Scientists made TCR beta libraries using quantitative 5'-RACE with molecular barcodes. In TCRdb, the 5' RACE reads were re-called with MiXCR into one record per CDR3 protein. The table has about 250,000 distinct CDR3 sequences, around 8% seen once. The TCR comes from a female donor with ankylosing spondylitis or in good health (not recorded which). The rearrangement links TRBV4-2 to TRBJ2-5, with 8 bases matching TRBD2. Sequenced material: blood, either unsorted or a sorted T cell fraction (not recorded which). In DNA form, the CDR3 reads TGTGCCAGCAGCCGGGGCCGACGGGGGGGCCTGGAGACCCAGTACTTC. Translated: CASSRGRRGGLETQYF.